This TCR beta chain was profiled in a study of blood T cell repertoires in COVID-19. Study context: Donors in the United States, Italy and Spain gave samples during acute or convalescent COVID-19.

Clones were sequenced by immunoSEQ multiplex PCR, and TCRdb holds only the in-frame ones, with some missing. The sample lists around 15,000 clones; around four fifths were seen once. CDR1 is LGHDT, CDR2 YNNKEL, per germline (reference sequence). The CDR3 covers 13 residues. V was clipped by 4 bases and J by 4 bases, with 10 bases between them. The chain has TRBV3-1 (or the pseudogene TRBV3-2) and TRBJ1-1; D is perhaps TRBD1 (6 bases). The specimen sequenced was peripheral blood. This TCR came from a man between 65 and 80 years old with active or convalescent COVID-19. The DNA of the CDR3 is TGTGCCAGCAGCCTTCCAGGGGCCACTGAAGCTTTCTTT. Translation: CASSLPGATEAFF.